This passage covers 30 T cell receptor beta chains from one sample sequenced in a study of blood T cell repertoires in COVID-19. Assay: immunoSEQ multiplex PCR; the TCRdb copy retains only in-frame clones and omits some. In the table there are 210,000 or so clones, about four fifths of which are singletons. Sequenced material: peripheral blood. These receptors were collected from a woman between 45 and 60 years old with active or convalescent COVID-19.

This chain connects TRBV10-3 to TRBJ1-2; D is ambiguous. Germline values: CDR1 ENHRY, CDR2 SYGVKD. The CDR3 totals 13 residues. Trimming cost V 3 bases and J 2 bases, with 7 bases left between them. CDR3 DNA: TGTGCCATCAGTGACATGGGCAACTATGGCTACACCTTC. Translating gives CAISDMGNYGYTF.

CDR3 sequence reads: CASTSSYNEQFF. The CDR3 DNA is TGTGCCAGCACTAGCTCCTACAATGAGCAGTTCTTC. The chain links TRBV12-3 or TRBV12-4 to TRBJ2-1; D remains unclear. This CDR3 comprises 12 residues. V was clipped by 7 bases and J by 0 bases, with 4 bases between them.

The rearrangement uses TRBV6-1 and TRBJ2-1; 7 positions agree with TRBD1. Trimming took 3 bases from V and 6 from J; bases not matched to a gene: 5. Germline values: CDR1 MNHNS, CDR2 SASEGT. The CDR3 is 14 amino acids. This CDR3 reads CASSEAYRGNEQFF. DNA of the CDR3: TGTGCCAGCAGTGAGGCCTACAGGGGCAATGAGCAGTTCTTC.

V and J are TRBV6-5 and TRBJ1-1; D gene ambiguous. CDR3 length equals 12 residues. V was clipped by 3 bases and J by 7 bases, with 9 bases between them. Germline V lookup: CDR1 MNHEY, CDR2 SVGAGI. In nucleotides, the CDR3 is TGTGCCAGCAGTTATCCTATTTATGAAGCTTTCTTT. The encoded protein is CASSYPIYEAFF.

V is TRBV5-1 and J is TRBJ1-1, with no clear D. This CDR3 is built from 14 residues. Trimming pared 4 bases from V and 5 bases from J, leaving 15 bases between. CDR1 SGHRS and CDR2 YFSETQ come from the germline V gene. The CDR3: CASSPQAQRTEAFF. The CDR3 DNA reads TGCGCCAGCAGCCCCCAGGCTCAACGGACTGAAGCTTTCTTT. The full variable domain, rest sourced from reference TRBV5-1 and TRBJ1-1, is KAGVTQTPRYLIKTRGQQVTLSCSPISGHRSVSWYQQTPGQGLQFLFEYFSETQRNKGNFPGRFSGRQFSNSRSEMNVSTLELGDSALYLCASSPQAQRTEAFFGQGTRLTVV.

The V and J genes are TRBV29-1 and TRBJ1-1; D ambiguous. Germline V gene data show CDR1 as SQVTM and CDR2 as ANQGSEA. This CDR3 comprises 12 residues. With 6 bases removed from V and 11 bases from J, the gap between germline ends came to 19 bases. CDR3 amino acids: CSVGGNGPKAFF. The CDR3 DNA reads TGCAGCGTCGGAGGCAACGGCCCTAAGGCTTTCTTT.

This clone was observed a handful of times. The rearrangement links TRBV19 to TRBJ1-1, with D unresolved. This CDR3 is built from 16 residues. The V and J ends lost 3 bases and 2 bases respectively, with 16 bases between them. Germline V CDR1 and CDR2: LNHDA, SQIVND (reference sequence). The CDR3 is CASSMVQGRENTEAFF. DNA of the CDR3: TGTGCCAGTAGTATGGTCCAAGGACGGGAAAACACTGAAGCTTTCTTT.

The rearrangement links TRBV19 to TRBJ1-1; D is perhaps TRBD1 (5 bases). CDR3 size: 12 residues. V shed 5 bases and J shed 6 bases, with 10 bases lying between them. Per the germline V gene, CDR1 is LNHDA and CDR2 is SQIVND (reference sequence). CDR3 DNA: TGTGCCAGTAGTCCCTTGGGGCCTGAAGCTTTCTTT. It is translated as CASSPLGPEAFF.

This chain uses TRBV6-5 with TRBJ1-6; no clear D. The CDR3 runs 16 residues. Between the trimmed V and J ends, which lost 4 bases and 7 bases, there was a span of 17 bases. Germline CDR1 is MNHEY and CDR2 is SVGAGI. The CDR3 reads CASSFLQLRRNSPLHF. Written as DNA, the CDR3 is TGTGCCAGCAGTTTCCTGCAATTGCGGCGGAATTCACCCCTCCACTTT.

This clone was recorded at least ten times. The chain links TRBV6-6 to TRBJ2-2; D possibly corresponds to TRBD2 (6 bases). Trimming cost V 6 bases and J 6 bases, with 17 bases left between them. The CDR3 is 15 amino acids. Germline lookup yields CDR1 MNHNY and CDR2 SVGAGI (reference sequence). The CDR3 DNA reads TGTGCCAGCAGCCCATCGGGAGATGGGGCCGGGGAGCTGTTTTTT. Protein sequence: CASSPSGDGAGELFF.

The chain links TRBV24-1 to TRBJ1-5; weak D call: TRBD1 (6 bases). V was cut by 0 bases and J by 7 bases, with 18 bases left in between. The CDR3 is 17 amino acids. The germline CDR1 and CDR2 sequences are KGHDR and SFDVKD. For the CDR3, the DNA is TGTGCCACCAGTGATTTGCGGGGGGCCGGGGTCAGGCAGCCCCAGCATTTT. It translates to CATSDLRGAGVRQPQHF.

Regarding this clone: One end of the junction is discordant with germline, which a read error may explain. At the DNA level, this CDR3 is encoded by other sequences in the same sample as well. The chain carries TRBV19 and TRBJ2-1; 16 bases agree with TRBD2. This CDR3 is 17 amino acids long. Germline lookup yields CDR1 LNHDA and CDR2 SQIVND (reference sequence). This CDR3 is CASSIEGLAGGPREQFF. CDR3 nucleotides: TGTGCTAGTAGTATTGAGGGACTAGCGGGAGGGCCTCGGGAGCAGTTCTTC.

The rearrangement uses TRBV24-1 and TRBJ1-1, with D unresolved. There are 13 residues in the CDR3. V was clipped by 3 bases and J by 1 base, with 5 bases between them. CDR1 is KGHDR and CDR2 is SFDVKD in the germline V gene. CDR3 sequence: CATSDPGNTEAFF. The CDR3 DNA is TGTGCCACCAGTGATCCAGGGAACACTGAAGCTTTCTTT.

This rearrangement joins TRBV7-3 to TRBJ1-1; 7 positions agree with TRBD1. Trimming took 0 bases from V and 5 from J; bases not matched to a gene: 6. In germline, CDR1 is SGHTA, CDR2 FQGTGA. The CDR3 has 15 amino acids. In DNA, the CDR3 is TGTGCCAGCAGCTTAACCCGACAGGGTAGAACTGAAGCTTTCTTT. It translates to CASSLTRQGRTEAFF.

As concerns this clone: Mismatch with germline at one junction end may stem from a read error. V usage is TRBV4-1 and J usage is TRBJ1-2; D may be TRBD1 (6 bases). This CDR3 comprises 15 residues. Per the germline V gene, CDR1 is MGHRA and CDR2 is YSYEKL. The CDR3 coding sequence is TGCGCCAGCAGCCTCCGGACAGAGTCGGACCAGGGCTCCACCTTC. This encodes CASSLRTESDQGSTF.

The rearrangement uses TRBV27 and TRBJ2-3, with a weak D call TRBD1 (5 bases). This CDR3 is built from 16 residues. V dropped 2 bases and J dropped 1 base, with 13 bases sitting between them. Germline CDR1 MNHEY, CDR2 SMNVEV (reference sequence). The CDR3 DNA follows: TGTGCCAGCAGTTTAGGTGTAGGCAGGGGCACAGATACGCAGTATTTT. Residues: CASSLGVGRGTDTQYF.

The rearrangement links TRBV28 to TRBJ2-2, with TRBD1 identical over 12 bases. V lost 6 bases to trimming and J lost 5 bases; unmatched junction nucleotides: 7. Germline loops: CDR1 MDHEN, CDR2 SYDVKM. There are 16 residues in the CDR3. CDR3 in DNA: TGTGCCAGCAGGTCCGGGACAGGGGGCAAGACCGGGGAGCTGTTTTTT. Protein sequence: CASRSGTGGKTGELFF.

The CDR3 reads CASSHGDASGGRETQYF. CDR3 in DNA: TGTGCCAGCAGCCACGGCGATGCTAGCGGGGGCCGGGAGACCCAGTACTTC. This chain connects TRBV7-8 to TRBJ2-5, with 10 positions matching TRBD2. This CDR3 has 17 amino acids. Germline trimming cut 5 bases from V and 5 bases from J; bases unmatched to any gene: 14. CDR1 and CDR2 from the germline V gene are SGHVS and FQNEAQ.

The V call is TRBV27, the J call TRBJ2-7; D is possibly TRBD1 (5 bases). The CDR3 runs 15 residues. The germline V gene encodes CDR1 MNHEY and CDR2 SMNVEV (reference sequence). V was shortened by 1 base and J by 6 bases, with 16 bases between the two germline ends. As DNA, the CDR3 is TGTGCCAGCAGTTTATGGGGCACCCCTCGGAGCGAGCAGTACTTC. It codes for CASSLWGTPRSEQYF.

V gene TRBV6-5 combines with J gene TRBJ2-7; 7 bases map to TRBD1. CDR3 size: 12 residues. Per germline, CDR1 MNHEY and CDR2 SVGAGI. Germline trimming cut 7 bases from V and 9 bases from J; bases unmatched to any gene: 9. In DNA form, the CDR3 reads TGTGCCAGCACCCCAGGGGGATCGGCGCAGTACTTC. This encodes CASTPGGSAQYF.

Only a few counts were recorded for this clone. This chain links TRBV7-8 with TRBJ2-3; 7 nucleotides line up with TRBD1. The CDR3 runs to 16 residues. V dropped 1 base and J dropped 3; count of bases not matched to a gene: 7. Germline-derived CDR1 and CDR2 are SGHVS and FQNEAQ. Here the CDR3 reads CASSLVAGGDTDTQYF. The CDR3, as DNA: TGTGCCAGCAGCTTAGTAGCAGGGGGTGATACAGATACGCAGTATTTT.

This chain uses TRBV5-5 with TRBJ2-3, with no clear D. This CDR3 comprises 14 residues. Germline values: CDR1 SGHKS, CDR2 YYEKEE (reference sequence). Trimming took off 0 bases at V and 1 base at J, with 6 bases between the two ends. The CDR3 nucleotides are TGTGCCAGCAGCTTGGGTGGGCGCACAGATACGCAGTATTTT. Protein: CASSLGGRTDTQYF.

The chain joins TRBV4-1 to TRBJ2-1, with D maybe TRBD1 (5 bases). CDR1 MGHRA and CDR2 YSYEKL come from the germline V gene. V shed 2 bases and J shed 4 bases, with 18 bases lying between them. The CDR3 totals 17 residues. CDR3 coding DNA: TGCGCCAGCAGCCAAAAACTGGAACAGGCTTTTTACAATGAGCAGTTCTTC. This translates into CASSQKLEQAFYNEQFF.

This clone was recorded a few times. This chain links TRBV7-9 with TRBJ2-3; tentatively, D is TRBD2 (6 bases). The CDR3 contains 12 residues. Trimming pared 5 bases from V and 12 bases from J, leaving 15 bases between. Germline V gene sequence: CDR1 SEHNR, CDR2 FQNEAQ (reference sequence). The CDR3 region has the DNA TGTGCCAGCAGCCCGGGGGACTCGTCCCAGTATTTT. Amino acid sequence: CASSPGDSSQYF.

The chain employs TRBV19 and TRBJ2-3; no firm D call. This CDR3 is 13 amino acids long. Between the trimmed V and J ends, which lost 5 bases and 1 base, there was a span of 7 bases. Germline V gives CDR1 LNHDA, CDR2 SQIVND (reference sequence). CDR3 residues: CASSGLGTDTQYF. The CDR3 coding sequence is TGTGCCAGTAGTGGGCTGGGCACAGATACGCAGTATTTT.

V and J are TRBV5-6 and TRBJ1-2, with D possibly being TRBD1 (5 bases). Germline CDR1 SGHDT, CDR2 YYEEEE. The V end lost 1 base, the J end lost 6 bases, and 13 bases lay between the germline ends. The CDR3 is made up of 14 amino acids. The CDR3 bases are TGTGCCAGCAGCTTGCAAGGGGCGCCCCATGGCTACACCTTC. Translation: CASSLQGAPHGYTF.

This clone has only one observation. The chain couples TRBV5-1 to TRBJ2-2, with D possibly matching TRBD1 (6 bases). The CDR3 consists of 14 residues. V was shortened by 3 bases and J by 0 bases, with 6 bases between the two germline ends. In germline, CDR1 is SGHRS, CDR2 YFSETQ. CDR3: CASSWTANTGELFF. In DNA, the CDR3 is TGCGCCAGCAGCTGGACAGCGAACACCGGGGAGCTGTTTTTT.

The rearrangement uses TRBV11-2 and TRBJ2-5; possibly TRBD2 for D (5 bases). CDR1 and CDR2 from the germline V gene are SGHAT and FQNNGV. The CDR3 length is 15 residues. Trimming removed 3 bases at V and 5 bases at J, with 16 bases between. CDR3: CASSFARPGGETQYF. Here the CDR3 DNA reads TGTGCCAGCAGCTTTGCTCGACCCGGAGGTGAGACCCAGTACTTC.

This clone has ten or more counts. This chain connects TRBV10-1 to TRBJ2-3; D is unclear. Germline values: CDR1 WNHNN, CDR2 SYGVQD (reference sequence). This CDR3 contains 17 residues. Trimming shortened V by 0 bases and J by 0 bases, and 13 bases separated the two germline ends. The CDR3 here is CASSESMTGLSTDTQYF. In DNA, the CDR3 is TGCGCCAGCAGTGAGTCTATGACGGGTCTTAGCACAGATACGCAGTATTTT.

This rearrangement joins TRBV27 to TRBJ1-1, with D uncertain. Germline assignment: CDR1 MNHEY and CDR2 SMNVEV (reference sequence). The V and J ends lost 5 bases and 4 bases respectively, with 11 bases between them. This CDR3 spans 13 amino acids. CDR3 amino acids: CASSTQVGTEAFF. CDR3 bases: TGTGCCAGCAGTACTCAGGTTGGCACTGAAGCTTTCTTT.